Listed here is a single T cell receptor (beta chain). This CDR3 region has 14 residues. The V end lost 2 bases, the J end lost 8 bases, and 14 bases lay between the germline ends. CDR1 is SGDLS and CDR2 is YYNGEE in the germline V gene. The method was immunoSEQ multiplex PCR; TCRdb's version includes in-frame clones alone and lacks a portion of them. The sample holds 360,000 or so clones, approximately 91% seen once. These data originate in a study of blood T cell repertoires in COVID-19. Across the whole study: The United States, Italy and Spain provided the acute and convalescent COVID-19 samples. T cells, B-cell-depleted T cells, or PBMCs supplied cDNA or gDNA.

This TCR was sampled from a woman aged 25 to 39 who had been exposed to COVID-19. The sample comprised PBMCs or T cells enriched from blood (not recorded which). The chain uses TRBV9 and TRBJ2-1; TRBD2 might be the D (6 bases). CDR3 amino acids: CASSVGGGRYEQFF. As DNA, the CDR3 is TGTGCCAGCAGCGTCGGTGGAGGGCGTTATGAGCAGTTCTTC.